These T cell receptor beta chains were read from a single sample in a study of blood T cell repertoires in COVID-19. Some clones are missing from TCRdb's copy, which holds only in-frame ones; the method was immunoSEQ multiplex PCR. The sample has 150,000 to 200,000 clones, about 86% seen once. The sample was peripheral blood. The receptors were sampled from a woman aged 70-85 years with acute or convalescent COVID-19. Both conserved end residues are part of each CDR3.

TRBJ1-2 | TRBV12-5 | CASGERGQSYGYTF
TRBJ2-5 | TRBV18 | CASSPGQPQETQYF
TRBJ1-2 | TRBV19 | CASSILGAQSYGYTF
TRBJ2-2 | TRBV7-2 | CASSPGQGFRELFF
TRBJ2-3 | TRBV5-1 | CASSPRADFTDTQYF
TRBJ1-2 | TRBV6-5 | CASSLSNYGYTF
TRBJ2-3 | TRBV4-2 | CASSQVGRTGSTDTQYF
TRBJ2-3 | TRBV7-2 | CASSPRQGPDTQYF
TRBJ2-7 | TRBV28 | CASSSGGVAPYF
TRBJ2-1 | TRBV7-9 | CASSPLGGISGGNDEQFF
TRBJ2-5 | TRBV12-3/TRBV12-4 | CASSFGTEETQYF
TRBJ2-1 | TRBV6-5 | CASTGSNNEQFF
TRBJ2-5 | TRBV6-5 | CASRGTGGRETQYF